This T cell receptor beta chain originates from a study of cytomegalovirus exposure and HLA in healthy donors. General study results and limits: The study listed about 150 cytomegalovirus-associated TCR beta chains. Judged likely to be a sequencing artifact was a cluster of highly shared sequence variants. Whilst most TCR sequences proved rare, a subset of public TCRs occurred across many donors.

This clone was observed a single time. Its antigen is unidentified. The primer mix had 60 Vbeta and 13 Jbeta primers. The data were produced by immunoSEQ multiplex PCR, yet TCRdb's version contains in-frame clones alone and is incomplete. The profile covers about 150,000 clones, with about 85% appearing a single time and more than 1.5% taken by the ten largest. The CDR3 spans 15 residues. Trimming left V 1 base short and J 4 bases short, with 13 bases between. The germline CDR1 and CDR2 sequences are MDHEN and SYDVKM. What was sequenced was PBMCs. V usage is TRBV28 and J usage is TRBJ1-1, with D possibly matching TRBD1 (5 bases). The receptor was isolated from a man in his late teens or twenties in good health and CMV-seronegative. The CDR3 nucleotides read TGTGCCAGCAGTTTATCCTCGTCCAGGGCCACTGAAGCTTTCTTT. Translation gives CASSLSSSRATEAFF.